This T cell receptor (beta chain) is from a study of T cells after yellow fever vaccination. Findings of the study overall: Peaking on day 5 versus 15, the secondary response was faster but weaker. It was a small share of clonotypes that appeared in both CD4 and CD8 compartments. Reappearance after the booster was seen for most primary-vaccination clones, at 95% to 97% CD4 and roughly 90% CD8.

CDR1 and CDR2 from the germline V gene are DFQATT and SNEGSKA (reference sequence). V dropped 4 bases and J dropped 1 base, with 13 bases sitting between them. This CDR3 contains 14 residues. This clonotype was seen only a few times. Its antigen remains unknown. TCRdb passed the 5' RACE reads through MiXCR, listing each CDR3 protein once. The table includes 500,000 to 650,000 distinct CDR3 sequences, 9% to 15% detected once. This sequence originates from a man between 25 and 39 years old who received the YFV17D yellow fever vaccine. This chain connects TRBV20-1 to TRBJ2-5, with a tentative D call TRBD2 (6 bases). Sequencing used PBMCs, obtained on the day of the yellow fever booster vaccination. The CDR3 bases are TGCAGTGCTACCTGGGTGGAGGGCCAAGAGACCCAGTACTTC. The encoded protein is CSATWVEGQETQYF.